The present TCR beta chain was sequenced within a study of cytomegalovirus exposure and HLA in healthy donors. Germline CDR1 reads WSHSY; CDR2 reads SAAADI. Trimming stripped 3 bases from V and 7 bases from J, with 12 bases between. The CDR3 runs 13 residues. Primers: 60 Vbeta forward and 13 Jbeta reverse. Profiling relied on immunoSEQ multiplex PCR, and the TCRdb table lists in-frame clones only, not all of them. This sample has more than 100,000 clones; 80% occur once, and the top ten carry 1%. Input material: PBMCs. This TCR came from a man aged 40-55 years in good health and CMV-seronegative. The rearrangement links TRBV10-2 to TRBJ1-2; the D is unclear. CDR3: CASSDRPGVGYTF. The CDR3 bases are TGCGCCAGCAGTGACAGACCTGGAGTTGGCTACACCTTC.